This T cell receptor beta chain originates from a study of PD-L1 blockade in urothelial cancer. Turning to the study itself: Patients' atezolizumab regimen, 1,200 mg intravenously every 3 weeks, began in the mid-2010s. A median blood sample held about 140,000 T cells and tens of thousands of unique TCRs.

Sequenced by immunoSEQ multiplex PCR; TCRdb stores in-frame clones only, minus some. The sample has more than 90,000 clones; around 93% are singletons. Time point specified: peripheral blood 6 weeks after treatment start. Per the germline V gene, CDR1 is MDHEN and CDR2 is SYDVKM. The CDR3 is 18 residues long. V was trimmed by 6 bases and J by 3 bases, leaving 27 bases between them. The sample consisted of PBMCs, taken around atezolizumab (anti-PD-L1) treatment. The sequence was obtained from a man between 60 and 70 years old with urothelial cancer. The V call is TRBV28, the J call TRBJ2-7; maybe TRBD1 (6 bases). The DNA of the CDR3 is TGTGCCAGCAGCCCAACCGTCGGTCTCGGGACATCCCTCTACGAGCAGTACTTC. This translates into CASSPTVGLGTSLYEQYF.